A single sample gave rise to the 22 T cell receptor beta chains below, sequenced in a study of T cells after yellow fever vaccination. TCRdb independently ran MiXCR on the 5' RACE reads; one entry per CDR3 protein. The table shows more than 55,000 distinct CDR3 sequences, with 7.4% occurring only once. Sequenced material: CD8+ T cells sorted from PBMCs, taken 15 days after the yellow fever booster vaccination. Receptor source: a man aged 25 to 40 who received the YFV17D yellow fever vaccine.

This clonotype was picked up many times. V gene TRBV12-3 or TRBV12-4 combines with J gene TRBJ2-7; 9 bases are shared with TRBD2. V lost 3 bases to trimming and J lost 5 bases; unmatched junction nucleotides: 5. The CDR3 totals 14 residues. The CDR3, as DNA: TGTGCCAGCAGTTTTATAGCGGGAGTCGACGAGCAGTACTTC. Translating it yields CASSFIAGVDEQYF.

In this sample, this clonotype turned up many times. The chain joins TRBV29-1 to TRBJ2-7, with unresolved D. V was trimmed by 6 bases and J by 2 bases, leaving 17 bases between them. The germline V gene encodes CDR1 SQVTM and CDR2 ANQGSEA. This CDR3 is built from 14 residues. CDR3 bases: TGCAGCGTCCTAACAGAACAAGGAACCTACGAGCAGTACTTC. Its protein is CSVLTEQGTYEQYF.

There are many counts of this clonotype. The V call is TRBV29-1, the J call TRBJ1-2, with TRBD1 as a possible D gene (5 bases). The CDR3 spans 14 residues. Per germline, CDR1 SQVTM and CDR2 ANQGSEA. The V gene lost 4 bases and the J gene lost 8 bases, with 20 bases spanning the gap. The CDR3 here is CSVGPAGRFEGYTF. DNA of the CDR3: TGCAGCGTTGGTCCTGCGGGACGGTTTGAAGGCTACACCTTC.

This clonotype was seen at least ten times. The chain links TRBV7-9 to TRBJ2-5; the D gene is possibly TRBD2 (6 bases). V shed 7 bases and J shed 1 base, with 19 bases lying between them. Germline V gene lookup returns CDR1 SEHNR and CDR2 FQNEAQ (reference sequence). The CDR3 length is 16 residues. DNA of the CDR3: TGTGCCAGCACCCACTTTTTAGCGGACCCCCAAGAGACCCAGTACTTC. As protein: CASTHFLADPQETQYF. Using reference TRBV7-9 and TRBJ2-5 for the parts outside the CDR3, the full variable domain is DTGVSQNPRHKITKRGQNVTFRCDPISEHNRLYWYRQTLGQGPEFLTYFQNEAQLEKSRLLSDRFSAERPKGSFSTLEIQRTEQGDSAMYLCASTHFLADPQETQYFGPGTRLLVL.

The rearrangement uses TRBV5-4 and TRBJ2-3, with 9 bases identical to TRBD2. The junction had 11 bases not matched to a gene; V was cut back by 4 bases and J by 2 bases. The CDR3 length is 17 residues. Germline-derived CDR1 and CDR2 are SGHNT and YYREEE (reference sequence). Here the CDR3 DNA reads TGTGCCAGCAGCACACCCTGGACTAGCGACCCCACAGATACGCAGTATTTT. Translated: CASSTPWTSDPTDTQYF.

This clonotype came up many times. The chain recombines TRBV2 with TRBJ2-7; a weak D match, TRBD1 (6 bases). Germline values: CDR1 SNHLY, CDR2 FYNNEI. CDR3 length equals 16 residues. V dropped 7 bases and J dropped 3 bases, with 22 bases sitting between them. The CDR3 sequence: CASNDPLRDNYYEQYF. DNA of the CDR3: TGTGCCAGCAATGACCCCTTACGGGACAATTACTACGAGCAGTACTTC.

This clonotype was seen ten or more times. The chain uses TRBV29-1 and TRBJ2-3; tentative D call: TRBD1 (8 bases). CDR3 length equals 15 residues. Germline V gene lookup returns CDR1 SQVTM and CDR2 ANQGSEA. The V and J ends lost 5 bases and 2 bases respectively, with 17 bases between them. The CDR3 DNA reads as TGCAGCGTTTCGAGAACAGGGGGGGTCACAGATACGCAGTATTTT. Amino acids: CSVSRTGGVTDTQYF.

This clonotype was detected many times. The chain joins TRBV6-5 to TRBJ1-5; D is perhaps TRBD1 (5 bases). The CDR3 has 19 amino acids. The ends were cut back, 2 bases at V and 0 bases at J, with 20 bases in the middle. Germline V gene sequence: CDR1 MNHEY, CDR2 SVGAGI. The CDR3 DNA sequence: TGTGCCAGCAGTTACGGACCAGACAGAGGGATCTATAGCAATCAGCCCCAGCATTTT. Protein sequence: CASSYGPDRGIYSNQPQHF.

This clonotype was observed a handful of times. This sequence joins TRBV7-2 and TRBJ2-1; no definite D call. This CDR3 region has 14 residues. With 8 bases removed from V and 0 bases from J, the gap between germline ends came to 11 bases. The germline V gene encodes CDR1 SGHTA and CDR2 FQGNSA. The CDR3 region is CASVLGSSYNEQFF. The CDR3 nucleotides read TGTGCCAGCGTTCTCGGAAGCTCCTACAATGAGCAGTTCTTC.

This clonotype was counted at least ten times. V is TRBV4-1 and J is TRBJ2-5; D is undetermined. The CDR3 is 14 residues long. Germline V gives CDR1 MGHRA, CDR2 YSYEKL. Trimming cost V 5 bases and J 3 bases, with 13 bases left between them. The CDR3, as DNA: TGCGCCAGCAGCGGGGTGGGCGGAGAAGAGACCCAGTACTTC. Its protein is CASSGVGGEETQYF.

This clonotype has at least ten counts. The V gene is TRBV29-1, the J gene TRBJ1-2, with D unclear. The CDR3 totals 10 residues. V lost 7 bases and J lost 6, with 9 bases in between. CDR1 and CDR2 from the germline V gene are SQVTM and ANQGSEA. The CDR3 DNA reads TGCAGCGCCGACTGGGATGGCTACACCTTC. It codes for CSADWDGYTF.

There are many counts of this clonotype. The rearrangement uses TRBV7-6 and TRBJ1-2, with 7 nucleotides matching TRBD1. Germline V gives CDR1 SGHVS, CDR2 FNYEAQ. The CDR3 is 13 residues long. V lost 5 bases, J lost 4 bases, and 4 bases stayed unmatched. The CDR3 region has the DNA TGTGCCAGCAGCCCCGACAGGGTCTATGGCTACACCTTC. This sequence encodes CASSPDRVYGYTF.

At least ten counts were recorded for this clonotype. The chain combines TRBV12-3 or TRBV12-4 with TRBJ1-5; D may be TRBD1 (6 bases). V lost 4 bases and J lost 5, with 15 bases in between. The CDR3 sequence is 15 residues long. In DNA form, the CDR3 reads TGTGCCAGCAGTTCCGCGTTGGACAGAGATCAGCCCCAGCATTTT. Encoded protein: CASSSALDRDQPQHF.

For this clonotype: At one end the junction does not follow the germline gene, possibly because of a read error. The rearrangement joins TRBV20-1 to TRBJ2-2, with 8 bases identical to TRBD2. The CDR3 is 17 amino acids. CDR1 DFQATT and CDR2 SNEGSKA come from the germline V gene (reference sequence). CDR3 sequence: CCARTGGVSSNTGELFF. The CDR3 DNA follows: TGCTGTGCTAGAACGGGAGGGGTGTCCTCGAACACCGGGGAGCTGTTTTTT.

This clonotype has ten or more counts. The chain links TRBV11-2 to TRBJ2-5, with D uncertain. CDR1 SGHAT and CDR2 FQNNGV come from the germline V gene. The length of the CDR3 is 13 residues. Trimming cost V 5 bases and J 14 bases, with 21 bases left between them. The CDR3 reads CASSPRLVRGVYF. CDR3 nucleotide sequence: TGTGCCAGCAGCCCCCGACTGGTTCGTGGGGTATACTTC.

This clonotype was found many times. The rearrangement joins TRBV7-2 to TRBJ2-3; no definite D call. This CDR3 is built from 15 residues. Germline loops: CDR1 SGHTA, CDR2 FQGNSA. Trimming left V 1 base short and J 6 bases short, with 14 bases between. CDR3 loop: CASSLVSLEFDTQYF. The CDR3 region has the DNA TGTGCCAGCAGCTTAGTGTCCCTTGAATTTGATACGCAGTATTTT.

The chain has TRBV7-2 and TRBJ2-1, with 9 bases lining up with TRBD2. Germline CDR1 SGHTA, CDR2 FQGNSA. The V segment lost 0 bases and the J segment 7 bases; nucleotides outside the gene matches: 10. This CDR3 region has 17 residues. The CDR3 DNA reads TGTGCCAGCAGCTTAGCATGGGAGGCGGGAGGGCTGAATGAGCAGTTCTTC. Encoded protein: CASSLAWEAGGLNEQFF. Full variable domain (missing parts from reference TRBV7-2 and TRBJ2-1): GAGVSQSPSNKVTEKGKDVELRCDPISGHTALYWYRQSLGQGLEFLIYFQGNSAPDKSGLPSDRFSAERTGGSVSTLTIQRTQQEDSAVYLCASSLAWEAGGLNEQFFGPGTRLTVL.

The table lists this clonotype with many counts. The genes are TRBV12-3 or TRBV12-4 and TRBJ2-3, with D uncertain. V was pared by 1 base and J by 4 bases, with 15 bases between. The CDR3 is made up of 16 amino acids. This CDR3 is CASSLGWDSGADTQYF. In DNA form, the CDR3 reads TGTGCCAGCAGTTTAGGGTGGGATTCAGGCGCAGATACGCAGTATTTT.

Ten or more counts support this clonotype. The V call is TRBV21-1, the J call TRBJ2-7; the table's D gene call, TRBD1, was not cross checked with the DNA. TRBV21-1 is termed a pseudogene. This CDR3 has 19 residues. The DNA of the CDR3 is TGTGCCAGCAGCAAAGATTGGGACAGGGGGCCTGGAGGCACCTACGAGCAGTACTTC. Translating gives CASSKDWDRGPGGTYEQYF.

This clonotype was seen many times. The chain joins TRBV5-6 to TRBJ2-7; the match to TRBD1 covers 11 bases. Germline trimming cut 4 bases from V and 4 bases from J; bases unmatched to any gene: 7. The germline gives CDR1 SGHDT, CDR2 YYEEEE. The CDR3 loop spans 15 amino acids. The CDR3 spells CASSPGTGGIYEQYF. The CDR3 DNA sequence: TGTGCCAGCAGCCCCGGGACAGGGGGAATTTACGAGCAGTACTTC.

A word on this clonotype: This clone may be a read error of a much larger clone one base away. The chain uses TRBV6-2 or TRBV6-3 and TRBJ2-1, with D unclear. Germline V gene data show CDR1 as MNHEY and CDR2 as SVGEGT. This CDR3 region has 11 residues. Between the trimmed V and J ends, which lost 4 bases and 8 bases, there was a span of 6 bases. The CDR3 bases are TGTGCCAGCAGTTTCTCGTATGAGCAGTTCTTC. Protein product: CASSFSYEQFF.

This clonotype was found many times. V and J are TRBV20-1 and TRBJ2-7; D is unresolved. In germline, CDR1 is DFQATT, CDR2 SNEGSKA (reference sequence). Trimming left V 1 base short and J 4 bases short, with 23 bases between. The CDR3 totals 17 residues. CDR3 bases: TGCAGTGCTAGAGTCAACCCGACTGGATCCCTTAGGTACGAGCAGTACTTC. It specifies CSARVNPTGSLRYEQYF.